A single sample gave rise to the 5 T cell receptor beta chains below, sequenced in a study of type 1 regulatory T cells. Overall study findings and caveats: Tr1 cells had a more restricted TCR repertoire than non-Tr1 cells.

Their recognized antigens are unknown. TCRdb reanalysed the reads using MiXCR and keeps one entry per CDR3 protein. The sample lists about 69,000 distinct CDR3 sequences, less than 25% occurring once. The sample consisted of cultured type 1 regulatory T (Tr1) cells, either the whole culture or a sorted fraction (not recorded which). These TCRs come from a human donor in good health.

This clonotype was observed a handful of times. This sequence joins TRBV5-1 and TRBJ2-1; 11 nucleotides align to TRBD2. The trim removed 4 bases at V and 6 bases at J, leaving 9 bases unmatched. The V gene's germline CDR1 is SGHRS and CDR2 YFSETQ. The length of the CDR3 is 16 residues. CDR3 nucleotides: TGCGCCAGCAGCCCCACTAGCGGGAGTCGTCTCAATGAGCAGTTCTTC. It is translated as CASSPTSGSRLNEQFF.

The V and J genes are TRBV24-1 and TRBJ2-1; D perhaps matches TRBD2 (5 bases). Trimming shortened V by 5 bases and J by 12 bases, and 13 bases separated the two germline ends. Germline V gene lookup returns CDR1 KGHDR and CDR2 SFDVKD. The CDR3 has 12 residues. DNA of the CDR3: TGTGCCACCAGTGCCAGGACTGGTCGGCAGTTCTTC. As protein: CATSARTGRQFF.

This clonotype has more than one count but fewer than ten. This chain joins TRBV6-5 and TRBJ2-1, with 12 bases that match TRBD2. V lost 6 bases, J lost 9 bases, and 9 bases stayed unmatched. This CDR3 has 15 residues. Germline V gene data show CDR1 as MNHEY and CDR2 as SVGAGI. DNA for the CDR3: TGTGCCAGCAGCCAGACTAGCGGGAGACGGAGTGAGCAGTTCTTC. This translates into CASSQTSGRRSEQFF.

This clonotype has at least ten counts. The rearrangement uses TRBV29-1 and TRBJ1-1; D gene uncertain. CDR3 size: 14 residues. V shed 6 bases and J shed 2 bases, with 16 bases lying between them. Germline CDR1 and CDR2: SQVTM and ANQGSEA. The CDR3 protein is CSVLRTALNTEAFF. The CDR3, as DNA: TGCAGCGTCTTAAGAACAGCTCTAAACACTGAAGCTTTCTTT.

The V and J genes are TRBV6-4 and TRBJ2-1; 10 nucleotides match TRBD2. Germline assignment: CDR1 MRHNA and CDR2 SNTAGT. V was clipped by 6 bases and J by 0 bases; unmatched bases: 11. This CDR3 spans 18 amino acids. The CDR3: CASSALAGQPSSYNEQFF. The CDR3 nucleotides read TGTGCCAGCAGCGCACTAGCGGGGCAACCCAGCTCCTACAATGAGCAGTTCTTC.